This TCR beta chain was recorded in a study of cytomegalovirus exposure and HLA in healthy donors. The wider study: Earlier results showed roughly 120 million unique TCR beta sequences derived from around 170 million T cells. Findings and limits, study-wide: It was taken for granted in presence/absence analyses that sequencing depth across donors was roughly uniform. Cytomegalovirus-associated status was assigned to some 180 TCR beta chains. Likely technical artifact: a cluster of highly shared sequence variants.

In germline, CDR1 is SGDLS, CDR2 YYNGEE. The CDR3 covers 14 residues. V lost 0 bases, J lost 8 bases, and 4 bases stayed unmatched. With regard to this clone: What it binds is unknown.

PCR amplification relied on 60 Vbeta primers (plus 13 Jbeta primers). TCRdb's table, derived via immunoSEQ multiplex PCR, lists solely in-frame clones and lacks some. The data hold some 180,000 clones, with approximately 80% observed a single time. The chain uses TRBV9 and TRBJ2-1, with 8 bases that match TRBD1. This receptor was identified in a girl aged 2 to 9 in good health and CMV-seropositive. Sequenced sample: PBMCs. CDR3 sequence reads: CASSVGGQGDEQFF. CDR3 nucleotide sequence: TGTGCCAGCAGCGTAGGAGGACAGGGCGATGAGCAGTTCTTC.